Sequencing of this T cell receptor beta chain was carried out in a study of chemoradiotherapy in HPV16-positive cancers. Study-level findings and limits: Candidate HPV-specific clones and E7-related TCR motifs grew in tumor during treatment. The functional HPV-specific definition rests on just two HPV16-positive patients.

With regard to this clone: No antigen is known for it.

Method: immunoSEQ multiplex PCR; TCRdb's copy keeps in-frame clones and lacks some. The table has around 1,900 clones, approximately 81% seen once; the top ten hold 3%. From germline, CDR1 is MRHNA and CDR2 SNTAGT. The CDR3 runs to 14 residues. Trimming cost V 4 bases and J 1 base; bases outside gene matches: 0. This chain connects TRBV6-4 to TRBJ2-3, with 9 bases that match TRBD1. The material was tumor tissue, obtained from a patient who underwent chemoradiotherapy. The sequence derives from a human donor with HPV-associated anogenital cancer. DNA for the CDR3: TGTGCCAGCAGTGGGACAGGGGGCACAGATACGCAGTATTTT. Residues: CASSGTGGTDTQYF.